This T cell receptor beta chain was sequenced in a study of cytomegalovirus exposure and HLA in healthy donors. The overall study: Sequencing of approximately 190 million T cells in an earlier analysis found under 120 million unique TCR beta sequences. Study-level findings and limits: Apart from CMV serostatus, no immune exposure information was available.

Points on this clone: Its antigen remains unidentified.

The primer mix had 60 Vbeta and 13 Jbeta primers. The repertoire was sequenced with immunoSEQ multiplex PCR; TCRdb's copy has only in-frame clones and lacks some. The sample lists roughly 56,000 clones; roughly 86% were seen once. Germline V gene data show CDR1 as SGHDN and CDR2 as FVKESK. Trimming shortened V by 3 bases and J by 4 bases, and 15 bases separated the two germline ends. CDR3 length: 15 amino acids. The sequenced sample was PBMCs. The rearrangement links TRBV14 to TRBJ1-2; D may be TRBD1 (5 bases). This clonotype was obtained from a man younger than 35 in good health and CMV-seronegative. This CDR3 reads CASSQSWGVSYGYTF. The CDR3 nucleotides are TGTGCCAGCAGCCAGTCATGGGGCGTGAGCTATGGCTACACCTTC.